This T cell receptor beta chain was sequenced in a study of low-dose radiotherapy and immunotherapy resistance in tumors (dated by TCRdb to between 2021 and 2024). Background for the entire study: Cohort 1 received 0.5 Gy per fraction every 2 weeks, with a prescribed total PTV dose of 6.5 Gy. Cyclophosphamide 200 mg/m2 was administered intravenously every two weeks, one day before each radiation and immunotherapy administration. Patients took aspirin 300 mg orally once daily for four cycles, starting on cycle 1 day 1. Nivolumab was administered intravenously as a 240 mg flat dose every two weeks, and ipilimumab was administered intravenously at 1 mg/kg every six weeks. No randomization into treatment groups was done for the people taking part in the trial. Patients in Cohort 2 were given 1 Gy per fraction every two weeks, for a total of 13 Gy across 26 weeks. Eight patients were included in the translational analysis: three from the first dose cohort and the first five from the second dose cohort.

Ten or more counts support this clonotype. Its antigen is unknown. No quality values exist for individual bases; no much larger clone is one base distant. The sample's time point, from its label and the paper: before trial treatment. Donors were enrolled in RACIN, a single-arm phase I dose-escalation trial in which nivolumab, ipilimumab, aspirin, low-dose cyclophosphamide and low-dose radiotherapy were combined. Eligible patients had advanced, TIL-negative solid tumors. Sequencing was performed on an Illumina HiSeq 2500. First-strand cDNA was synthesized with Superscript III and a set of TRAV- and TRBV-specific primers, covering both TCRalpha and TCRbeta chains. TCRs were amplified for about 22 PCR cycles with Phusion, using a constant-region primer paired with the adapter attached to the V primers. The isolated mRNA was amplified using the MessageAmp II aRNA Amplification Kit, with in vitro transcription performed for approximately 16 hours at 37 degrees C. The Dynabeads mRNA DIRECT Purification Kit was used to isolate the mRNA for TCR sequencing. A second approximately 23-cycle Phusion PCR added indexed Illumina adapters, and products were purified with AMPure XP beads. As for the authors' bioinformatics: Custom Perl scripts were used to pool TCR sequences that encoded the same protein, to remove out-of-frame sequences, and to calculate the abundance of each clonotype. The analysis excluded TCR sequences that were supported by just one read. Shannon entropy, Gini index, clonality, richness, and the frequency of TCRs shared between repertoires were included as repertoire metrics. TCRdb reprocessed the public reads (quality trimming at Q25 with fastp, clone calling with MiXCR) and kept in-frame beta chains. Each entry merges the rows of one CDR3 protein and shows their most common DNA and genes. These V and J calls originate from TCRdb's pipeline instead of the authors' own analysis. This sample is represented by around 83,000 distinct CDR3 sequences; 15% to 20% of them were singletons. More than 4.5% of the sample is in the top ten clones.

The receptor comes from a male donor with prostate cancer. The material was PBMCs, obtained before treatment.

The sequence in DNA is TGTGCCTGGCGGACAGGCCCCCACACAGATACGCAGTATTTT. It codes for CAWRTGPHTDTQYF. The chain employs TRBV30 and TRBJ2-3, and 7 junction bases match TRBD1. The V end gives up 5 bases and the J end 2 bases, leaving 7 bases in the junction not matched to a gene. For CDR1 and CDR2, the germline V gene (reference sequence) lists GTSNPN and SVGIG. The CDR3 contains 14 residues, cysteine and phenylalanine counted. The DNA shown is the 42-base CDR3, in frame from base 1.